This TCR beta chain was sequenced during a study of T cell responses to AZD1222 COVID-19 vaccine. As concerns this clone: Its target is unknown. The junction and the germline gene differ at one end; a read error may be behind it.

Study-level findings and limits: Repertoires were collected only later (after the peak T cell response had occurred).

TCRdb's copy holds only in-frame clones and misses some; the assay was immunoSEQ multiplex PCR. The sample holds approximately 110,000 clones, more than 75% seen once. Germline loops: CDR1 SSHAT, CDR2 FNYEAQ (reference sequence). This CDR3 has 17 amino acids. The source material was peripheral blood, sampled on day 0 of AZD1222 vaccination. The clonotype was recovered from an adult in good health. This chain links TRBV7-7 with TRBJ2-2, with 7 bases lining up with TRBD2. Written as DNA, the CDR3 is TGTGCTAGCAGCTCGAAGACGCCGGGACTACTAACCGGGGAGCTGTTTTTT. The encoded protein is CASSSKTPGLLTGELFF.